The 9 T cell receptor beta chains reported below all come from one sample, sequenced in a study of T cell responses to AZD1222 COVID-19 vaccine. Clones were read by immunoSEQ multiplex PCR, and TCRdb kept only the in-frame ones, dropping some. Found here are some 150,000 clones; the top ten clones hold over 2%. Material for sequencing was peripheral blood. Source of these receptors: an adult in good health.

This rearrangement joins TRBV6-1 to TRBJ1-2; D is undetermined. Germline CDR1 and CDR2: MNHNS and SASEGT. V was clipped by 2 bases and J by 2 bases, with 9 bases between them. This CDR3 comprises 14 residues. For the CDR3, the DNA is TGTGCCAGCAGTGAACAGCCCCGAAACTATGGCTACACCTTC. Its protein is CASSEQPRNYGYTF.

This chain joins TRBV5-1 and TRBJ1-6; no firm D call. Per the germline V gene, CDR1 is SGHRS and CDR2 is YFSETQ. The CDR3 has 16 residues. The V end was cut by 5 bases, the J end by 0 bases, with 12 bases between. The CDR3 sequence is CASSREESSYNSPLHF. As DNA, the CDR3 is TGCGCCAGCAGTCGCGAGGAGAGCTCCTATAATTCACCCCTCCACTTT.

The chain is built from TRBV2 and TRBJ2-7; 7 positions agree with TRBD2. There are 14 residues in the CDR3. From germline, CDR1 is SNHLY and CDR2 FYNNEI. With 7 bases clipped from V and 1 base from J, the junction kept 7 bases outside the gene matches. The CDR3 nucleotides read TGTGCCAGCATCCCGGGACTACATTCCTACGAGCAGTACTTC. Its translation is CASIPGLHSYEQYF.

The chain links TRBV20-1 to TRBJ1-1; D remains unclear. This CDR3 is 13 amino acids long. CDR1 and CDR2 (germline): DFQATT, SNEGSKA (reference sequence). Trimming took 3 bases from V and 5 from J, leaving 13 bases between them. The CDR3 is CSASRRSGTEAFF. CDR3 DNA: TGCAGTGCTAGTAGGCGGTCCGGGACTGAAGCTTTCTTT.

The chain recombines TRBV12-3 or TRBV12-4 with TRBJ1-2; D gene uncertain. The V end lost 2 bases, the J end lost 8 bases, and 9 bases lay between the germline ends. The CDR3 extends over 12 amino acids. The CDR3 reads CASSLIGLGYTF. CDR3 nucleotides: TGTGCCAGCAGTTTAATAGGGTTAGGCTACACCTTC.

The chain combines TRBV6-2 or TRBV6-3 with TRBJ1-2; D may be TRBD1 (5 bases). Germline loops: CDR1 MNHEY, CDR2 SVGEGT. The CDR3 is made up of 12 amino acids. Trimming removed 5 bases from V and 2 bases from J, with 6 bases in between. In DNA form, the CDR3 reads TGTGCCAGCAGTCGACAGAACTATGGCTACACCTTC. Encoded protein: CASSRQNYGYTF.

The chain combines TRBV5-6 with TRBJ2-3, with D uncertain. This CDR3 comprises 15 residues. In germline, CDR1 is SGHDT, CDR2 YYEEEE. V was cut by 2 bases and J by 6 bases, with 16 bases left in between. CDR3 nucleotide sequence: TGTGCCAGCAGCTTCCCCACCGAAGCCCCTGATACGCAGTATTTT. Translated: CASSFPTEAPDTQYF.

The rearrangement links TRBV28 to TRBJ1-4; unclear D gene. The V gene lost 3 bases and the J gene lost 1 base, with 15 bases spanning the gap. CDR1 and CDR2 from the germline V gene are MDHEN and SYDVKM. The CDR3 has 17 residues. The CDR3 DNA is TGTGCCAGCAGTTTTGGGAGAGGGCAACTAACTAATGAAAAACTGTTTTTT. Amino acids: CASSFGRGQLTNEKLFF.

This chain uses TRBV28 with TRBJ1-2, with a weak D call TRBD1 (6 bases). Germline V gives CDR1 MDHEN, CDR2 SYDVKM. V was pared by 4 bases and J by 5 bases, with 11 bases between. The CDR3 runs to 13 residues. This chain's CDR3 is CASSSGAKYGYTF. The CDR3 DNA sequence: TGTGCCAGCAGTTCAGGGGCAAAATATGGCTACACCTTC.